Each of the 18 T cell receptor beta chains below was sequenced from the same sample in a study of cytomegalovirus exposure and HLA in healthy donors. PCR used 60 Vbeta primers and 13 Jbeta primers. This table comes from immunoSEQ multiplex PCR, and its TCRdb copy is limited to in-frame clones, with some not included. This table lists 95,000 to 150,000 clones. Sequences were obtained from PBMCs. These receptors were obtained from a man aged 30-40 years in good health and CMV-seronegative.

The chain is built from TRBV4-1 and TRBJ2-5, with D maybe TRBD2 (5 bases). Germline V gene sequence: CDR1 MGHRA, CDR2 YSYEKL. Deletions cut 4 bases from V and 0 bases from J, with 15 bases between. This CDR3 has 16 residues. CDR3 sequence (DNA): TGCGCCAGCAGCCCCCAAGGACTGCTGTACCAAGAGACCCAGTACTTC. Translating gives CASSPQGLLYQETQYF.

The chain recombines TRBV13 with TRBJ2-7, with unresolved D. V was cut by 0 bases and J by 4 bases, with 7 bases left in between. The germline V gene has CDR1 PRHDT and CDR2 FYEKMQ (reference sequence). The CDR3 is made up of 13 amino acids. The CDR3 bases are TGTGCCAGCAGCTTAGGCCGGGTATACGAGCAGTACTTC. Translation gives CASSLGRVYEQYF.

The chain combines TRBV19 with TRBJ1-1; D unresolved. The CDR3 contains 14 residues. Germline loops: CDR1 LNHDA, CDR2 SQIVND (reference sequence). Deletions cut 3 bases from V and 7 bases from J, with 15 bases between. CDR3 DNA sequence: TGTGCCAGTAGTATTGGGGTAGACCGGGGTGAAGCTTTCTTT. Protein sequence: CASSIGVDRGEAFF.

V gene TRBV5-1 combines with J gene TRBJ2-3, with D tentatively TRBD1 (5 bases). The CDR3 spans 14 residues. Between the trimmed V and J ends, which lost 6 bases and 4 bases, there was a span of 15 bases. The germline V gene encodes CDR1 SGHRS and CDR2 YFSETQ. DNA of the CDR3: TGCGCCAGCATCCAGGGCCCGGAGCCAGATACGCAGTATTTT. Translation: CASIQGPEPDTQYF.

This sequence joins TRBV11-3 and TRBJ1-1; D remains ambiguous. V dropped 3 bases and J dropped 11 bases, with 16 bases sitting between them. Looked up from germline, CDR1 is SGHNT and CDR2 is YENEEA. The CDR3 contains 13 residues. The CDR3 region is CASSFDDRGAAFF. In nucleotides, the CDR3 is TGTGCCAGCAGCTTTGACGACCGAGGTGCGGCTTTCTTT.

The V gene is TRBV6-5, the J gene TRBJ2-5, with 7 bases aligning to TRBD1. The germline CDR1 and CDR2 sequences are MNHEY and SVGAGI. The CDR3 is made up of 16 amino acids. J gave up 5 bases and V 2 bases, and 11 bases lay outside the gene matches. This chain's CDR3 is CASSYGRTGSGETQYF. The CDR3 region has the DNA TGTGCCAGCAGTTACGGGCGGACAGGTTCGGGGGAGACCCAGTACTTC.

The gene calls are TRBV10-3 and TRBJ1-1; possibly TRBD1 for D (6 bases). The CDR3 is made up of 15 amino acids. V lost 9 bases to trimming and J lost 3 bases, with 20 bases between them. Germline-derived CDR1 and CDR2 are ENHRY and SYGVKD. This chain's CDR3 is CAIRKGSRGYTEAFF. The DNA for the CDR3 is TGTGCCATTAGGAAGGGGTCAAGGGGGTACACTGAAGCTTTCTTT.

J is TRBJ1-1 and V is TRBV18; D is unresolved. Per the germline V gene, CDR1 is KGHSH and CDR2 is LQKENI. CDR3 length: 15 residues. Between the trimmed V and J ends, which lost 2 bases and 1 base, there was a span of 11 bases. The CDR3 nucleotides are TGTGCCAGCTCACCAGTTTGGCAGGCGAACACTGAAGCTTTCTTT. Its protein is CASSPVWQANTEAFF.

The rearrangement joins TRBV5-4 to TRBJ2-7, with TRBD1 matching 8 bases. Germline V gives CDR1 SGHNT, CDR2 YYREEE (reference sequence). The V and J ends lost 4 bases and 2 bases, in that order; junction bases with no gene match: 11. The CDR3 runs to 16 residues. The CDR3 nucleotides are TGTGCCAGCAGCCTGGCCGGCCGGACAGGGCCCTACGAGCAGTACTTC. As protein: CASSLAGRTGPYEQYF.

This chain links TRBV6-1 with TRBJ1-1, with 8 positions matching TRBD1. CDR3 length: 13 amino acids. Per germline, CDR1 MNHNS and CDR2 SASEGT. With 3 bases clipped from V and 5 bases from J, the junction kept 2 bases outside the gene matches. The chain's CDR3 is CASSETGETEAFF. The CDR3 coding sequence is TGTGCCAGCAGTGAGACAGGGGAGACTGAAGCTTTCTTT.

The chain has TRBV5-4 and TRBJ2-2, with D perhaps matching TRBD1 (5 bases). This CDR3 region has 15 residues. Per the germline V gene, CDR1 is SGHNT and CDR2 is YYREEE (reference sequence). Trimming removed 1 base from V and 4 bases from J, with 11 bases in between. CDR3 sequence reads: CASSLQGLGTGELFF. CDR3 bases: TGTGCCAGCAGCTTGCAGGGTCTCGGCACCGGGGAGCTGTTTTTT.

The chain joins TRBV28 to TRBJ2-3; TRBD2 aligns across 8 bases. The CDR3 is made up of 14 amino acids. Germline V lookup: CDR1 MDHEN, CDR2 SYDVKM. The V gene end was trimmed by 6 bases and the J gene end by 5 bases; junction bases not matched to a gene: 7. As DNA, the CDR3 is TGTGCCAGCAGCTCAGCGGGAGCGGGAGATACGCAGTATTTT. Translation: CASSSAGAGDTQYF. The full variable domain, its missing parts supplied by reference TRBV28 and TRBJ2-3, is DVKVTQSSRYLVKRTGEKVFLECVQDMDHENMFWYRQDPGLGLRLIYFSYDVKMKEKGDIPEGYSVSREKKERFSLILESASTNQTSMYLCASSSAGAGDTQYFGPGTRLTVL.

The chain couples TRBV10-3 to TRBJ2-7, with 8 bases lining up with TRBD1. Germline-derived CDR1 and CDR2 are ENHRY and SYGVKD. Trimming removed 6 bases from V and 6 bases from J; junction bases left unmatched: 4. CDR3 length: 12 amino acids. CDR3 DNA: TGTGCCATCAGACCCGACAGGGGCGAGCAGTACTTC. Protein product: CAIRPDRGEQYF.

The V and J genes are TRBV5-5 and TRBJ2-3; TRBD1 matches 8 bases. This CDR3 has 15 amino acids. J gave up 8 bases and V 4 bases, and 12 bases lay outside the gene matches. The germline V gene encodes CDR1 SGHKS and CDR2 YYEKEE (reference sequence). Here the CDR3 reads CASSNRTGRVGTQYF. As DNA, the CDR3 is TGTGCCAGCAGCAACCGGACAGGGAGAGTCGGTACGCAGTATTTT.

The chain links TRBV19 to TRBJ2-7; 7 bases fit TRBD2. The germline CDR1 and CDR2 sequences are LNHDA and SQIVND (reference sequence). Trimming cost V 5 bases and J 5 bases; bases outside gene matches: 9. This CDR3 contains 14 residues. In DNA form, the CDR3 reads TGTGCCAGTAGTGGGGGGGACGCCGACCACGAGCAGTACTTC. This translates into CASSGGDADHEQYF.

The genes are TRBV5-4 and TRBJ2-3; the D is unclear. V shed 3 bases and J shed 3 bases, with 8 bases lying between them. The germline V gene has CDR1 SGHNT and CDR2 YYREEE (reference sequence). This CDR3 has 13 amino acids. As DNA, the CDR3 is TGTGCCAGCAGCTCCCCCCCAACAGATACGCAGTATTTT. It yields the protein CASSSPPTDTQYF.

The chain links TRBV4-3 to TRBJ2-7; possible D gene TRBD2, 6 bases. The V gene's germline CDR1 is LGHNA and CDR2 YSLEER. The V gene lost 2 bases and the J gene lost 2 bases, with 16 bases spanning the gap. The CDR3 covers 16 residues. The CDR3: CASSQSLGGMAYEQYF. The CDR3 DNA is TGCGCCAGCAGCCAATCTTTGGGGGGAATGGCCTACGAGCAGTACTTC.

The chain joins TRBV12-5 to TRBJ2-1; D gene unclear. CDR1 is LGHNT, CDR2 FRNRAP, per germline. The CDR3 loop spans 13 amino acids. Trimming removed 7 bases from V and 2 bases from J, with 9 bases in between. The CDR3 region is CASAAATYNEQFF. The CDR3 nucleotides read TGTGCTAGTGCCGCGGCCACCTACAATGAGCAGTTCTTC.